What follows describes a single T cell receptor beta chain. Its specificity is not known. These data are taken from a study of identical twins. Whole-study results and caveats: Excess twin sharing in beta out-of-frame sequences was weaker. Researchers reported excess low generation probability among twin-shared out-of-frame alpha sequences.

TCRdb reanalysed the 5' RACE reads using MiXCR and keeps one entry per CDR3 protein. The sample has about 690,000 distinct CDR3 sequences, around 5.7% seen once; the top ten hold 1.5% to 2%. Only healthy Caucasians were enrolled as donors. After removal of 3 bases from V and 5 bases from J, the junction contained 4 bases not matched to a gene. The CDR3 runs to 16 residues. Germline lookup yields CDR1 MNHNS and CDR2 SASEGT. The clonotype was recovered from a man between 18 and 35 years old in good health. Sequenced input: naive T cells sorted from blood. V is TRBV6-1 and J is TRBJ2-2; 12 bases line up with TRBD2. Here the CDR3 reads CASSERLAGVTGELFF. Here the CDR3 DNA reads TGTGCCAGCAGTGAGAGACTAGCGGGAGTTACCGGGGAGCTGTTTTTT.